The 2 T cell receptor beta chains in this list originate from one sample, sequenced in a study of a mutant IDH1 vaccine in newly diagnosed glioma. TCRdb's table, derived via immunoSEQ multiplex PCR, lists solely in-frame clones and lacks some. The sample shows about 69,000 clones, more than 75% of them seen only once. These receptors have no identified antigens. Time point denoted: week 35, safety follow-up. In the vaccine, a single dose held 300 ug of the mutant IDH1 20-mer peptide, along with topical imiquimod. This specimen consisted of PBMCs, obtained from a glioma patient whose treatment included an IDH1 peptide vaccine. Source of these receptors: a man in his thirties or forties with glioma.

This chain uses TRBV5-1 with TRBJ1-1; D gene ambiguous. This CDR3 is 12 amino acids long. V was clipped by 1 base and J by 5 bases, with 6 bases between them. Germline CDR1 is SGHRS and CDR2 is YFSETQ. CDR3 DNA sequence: TGCGCCAGCAGCTTGCCGGGGACTGAAGCTTTCTTT. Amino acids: CASSLPGTEAFF.

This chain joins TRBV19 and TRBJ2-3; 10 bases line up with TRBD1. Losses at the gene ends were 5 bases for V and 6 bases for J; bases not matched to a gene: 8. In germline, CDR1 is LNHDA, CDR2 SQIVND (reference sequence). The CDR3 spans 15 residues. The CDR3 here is CASSYPGQGLDTQYF. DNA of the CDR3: TGTGCCAGTAGTTATCCGGGACAGGGGCTCGATACGCAGTATTTT. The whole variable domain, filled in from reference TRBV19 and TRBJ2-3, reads DGGITQSPKYLFRKEGQNVTLSCEQNLNHDAMYWYRQDPGQGLRLIYYSQIVNDFQKGDIAEGYSVSREKKESFPLTVTSAQKNPTAFYLCASSYPGQGLDTQYFGPGTRLTVL.